This TCR beta chain emerged from a study of T cells in Graves' hyperthyroidism and ophthalmopathy. Study results and limitations: Researchers found most expanded thyroid clonotypes above 0.001 in blood as well.

TCR beta CDR3 sequences were amplified from RNA transcripts. First-round RT-PCR targeting the TCR CDR3 was performed with the HTBI primer set. TCRdb re-analysed the multiplex PCR reads in MiXCR, keeping a single row per CDR3 protein. This sample has roughly 700,000 distinct CDR3 sequences, with about 18% found just once. This clonotype was detected ten times or more. Its specificity is unknown. There are 15 residues in the CDR3. Trimming took 4 bases from V and 1 from J, leaving 11 bases between them. This sequence joins TRBV12-3 or TRBV12-4 and TRBJ2-1; TRBD2 is a possible D gene (5 bases). This receptor was identified in a man aged 50-59 years with Graves' hyperthyroidism. The specimen was blood. CDR3 nucleotides: TGTGCCAGCAGTTCTCTAACGGGATCCTACAATGAGCAGTTCTTC. Translating gives CASSSLTGSYNEQFF.